This T cell receptor beta chain was identified in a study of technical replicates of blood from several donors. Germline V gene data show CDR1 as SQVTM and CDR2 as ANQGSEA. The CDR3 extends over 13 amino acids. Trimming took 2 bases from V and 7 from J, leaving 15 bases between them. Data came from immunoSEQ multiplex PCR; TCRdb stores just in-frame clones and leaves some out. The data contain about 84,000 clones, almost 98% of them singletons. Sequencing input: T cells isolated from PBMCs. The sequence was collected from a human donor in good health. J is TRBJ2-7 and V is TRBV29-1, with TRBD2 as a possible D gene (5 bases). CDR3 protein: CSVELLGSGEQYF. CDR3 coding DNA: TGCAGCGTTGAATTGCTAGGTTCGGGGGAGCAGTACTTC.